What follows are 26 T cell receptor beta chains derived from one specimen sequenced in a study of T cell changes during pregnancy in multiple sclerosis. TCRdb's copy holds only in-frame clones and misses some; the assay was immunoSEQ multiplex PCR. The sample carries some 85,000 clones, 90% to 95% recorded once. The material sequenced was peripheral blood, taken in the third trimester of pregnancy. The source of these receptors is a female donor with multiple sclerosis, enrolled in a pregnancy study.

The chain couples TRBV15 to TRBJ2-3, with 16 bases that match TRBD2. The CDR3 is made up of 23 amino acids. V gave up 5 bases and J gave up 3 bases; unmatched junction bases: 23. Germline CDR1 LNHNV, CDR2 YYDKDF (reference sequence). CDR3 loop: CATSLADRGLGTSGRVVTDTQYF. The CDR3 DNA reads TGTGCCACCAGCCTCGCCGACAGGGGTCTAGGGACTAGCGGGAGGGTCGTGACAGATACGCAGTATTTT. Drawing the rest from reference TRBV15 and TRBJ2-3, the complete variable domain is DAMVIQNPRYQVTQFGKPVTLSCSQTLNHNVMYWYQQKSSQAPKLLFHYYDKDFNNEADTPDNFQSRRPNTSFCFLDIRSPGLGDTAMYLCATSLADRGLGTSGRVVTDTQYFGPGTRLTVL.

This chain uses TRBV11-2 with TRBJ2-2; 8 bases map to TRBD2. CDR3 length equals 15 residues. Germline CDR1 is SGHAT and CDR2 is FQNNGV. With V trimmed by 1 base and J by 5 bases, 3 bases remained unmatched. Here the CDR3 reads CASSLVSGRTGELFF. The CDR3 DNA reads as TGTGCCAGCAGCTTAGTCAGCGGGAGAACCGGGGAGCTGTTTTTT. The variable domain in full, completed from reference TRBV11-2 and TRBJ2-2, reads EAGVAQSPRYKIIEKRQSVAFWCNPISGHATLYWYQQILGQGPKLLIQFQNNGVVDDSQLPKDRFSAERLKGVDSTLKIQPAKLEDSAVYLCASSLVSGRTGELFFGEGSRLTVL.

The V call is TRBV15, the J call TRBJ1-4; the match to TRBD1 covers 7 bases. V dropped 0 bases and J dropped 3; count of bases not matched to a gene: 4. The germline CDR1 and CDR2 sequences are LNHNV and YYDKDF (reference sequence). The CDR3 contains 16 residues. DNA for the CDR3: TGTGCCACCAGCAGAGACCGACAGGGCTCTAATGAAAAACTGTTTTTT. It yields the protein CATSRDRQGSNEKLFF.

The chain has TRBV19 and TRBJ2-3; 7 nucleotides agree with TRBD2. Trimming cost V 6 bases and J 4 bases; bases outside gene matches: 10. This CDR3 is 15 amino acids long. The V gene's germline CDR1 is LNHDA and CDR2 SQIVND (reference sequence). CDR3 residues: CASRSMAGESDTQYF. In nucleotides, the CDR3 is TGTGCCAGTAGGTCTATGGCGGGAGAATCAGATACGCAGTATTTT.

DNA for the CDR3: TGTGCCAGCAGTTTCACCCTAGCGGGAACGCAGTATTTT. Its translation is CASSFTLAGTQYF. The chain uses TRBV6-5 and TRBJ2-3; 9 positions agree with TRBD2. CDR1 MNHEY and CDR2 SVGAGI come from the germline V gene. The CDR3 is made up of 13 amino acids. The V gene end was trimmed by 4 bases and the J gene end by 9 bases; junction bases not matched to a gene: 5.

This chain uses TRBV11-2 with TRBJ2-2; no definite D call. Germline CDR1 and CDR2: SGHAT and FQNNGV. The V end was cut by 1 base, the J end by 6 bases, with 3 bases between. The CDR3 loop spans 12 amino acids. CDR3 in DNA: TGTGCCAGCAGCTTAGGCGCCGGGGAGCTGTTTTTT. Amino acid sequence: CASSLGAGELFF.

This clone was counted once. This CDR3 is CASSRVAYEQYF. The CDR3 coding sequence is TGTGCCAGCAGTCGGGTTGCCTACGAGCAGTACTTC. The V call is TRBV27, the J call TRBJ2-7; no firm D call. Germline V lookup: CDR1 MNHEY, CDR2 SMNVEV (reference sequence). V shed 5 bases and J shed 2 bases, with 7 bases lying between them. The CDR3 spans 12 residues.

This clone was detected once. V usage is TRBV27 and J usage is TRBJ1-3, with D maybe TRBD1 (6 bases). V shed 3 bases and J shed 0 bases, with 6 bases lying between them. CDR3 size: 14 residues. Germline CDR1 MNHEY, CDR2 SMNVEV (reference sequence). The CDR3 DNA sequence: TGTGCCAGCAGTTTGACAGGCTCTGGAAACACCATATATTTT. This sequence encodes CASSLTGSGNTIYF.

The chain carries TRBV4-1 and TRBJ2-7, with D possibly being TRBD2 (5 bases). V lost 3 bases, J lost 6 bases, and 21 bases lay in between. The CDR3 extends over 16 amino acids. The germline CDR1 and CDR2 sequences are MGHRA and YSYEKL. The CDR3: CASSHGRSFWAGEQYF. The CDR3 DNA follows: TGCGCCAGCAGCCACGGGCGCTCTTTCTGGGCGGGCGAGCAGTACTTC.

The CDR3 is CASSAEVQGTNTEAFF. The CDR3 DNA reads TGTGCCAGCAGCGCGGAAGTACAGGGGACCAACACTGAAGCTTTCTTT. The V call is TRBV7-8, the J call TRBJ1-1, with TRBD1 matching 7 bases. Trimming at V came to 5 bases and at J to 2 bases, leaving 11 bases not matched to a gene. The length of the CDR3 is 16 residues. The V gene's germline CDR1 is SGHVS and CDR2 FQNEAQ. Full variable domain (remainder filled in from reference TRBV7-8 and TRBJ1-1): GAGVSQSPRYKVAKRGQDVALRCDPISGHVSLFWYQQALGQGPEFLTYFQNEAQLDKSGLPSDRFFAERPEGSVSTLKIQRTQQEDSAVYLCASSAEVQGTNTEAFFGQGTRLTVV.

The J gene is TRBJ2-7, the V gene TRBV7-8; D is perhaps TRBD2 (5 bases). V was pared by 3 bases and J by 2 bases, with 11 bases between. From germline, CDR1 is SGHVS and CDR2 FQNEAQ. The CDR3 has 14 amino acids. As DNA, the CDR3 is TGTGCCAGCAGCTTCCAGCGGTTCCCCTACGAGCAGTACTTC. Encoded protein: CASSFQRFPYEQYF.

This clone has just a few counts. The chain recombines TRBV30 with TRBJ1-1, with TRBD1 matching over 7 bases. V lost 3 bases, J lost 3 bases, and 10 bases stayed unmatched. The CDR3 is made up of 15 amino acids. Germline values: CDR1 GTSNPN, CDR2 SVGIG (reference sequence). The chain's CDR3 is CAWRGDRVRDTEAFF. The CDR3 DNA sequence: TGTGCCTGGAGGGGAGACAGGGTAAGGGACACTGAAGCTTTCTTT.

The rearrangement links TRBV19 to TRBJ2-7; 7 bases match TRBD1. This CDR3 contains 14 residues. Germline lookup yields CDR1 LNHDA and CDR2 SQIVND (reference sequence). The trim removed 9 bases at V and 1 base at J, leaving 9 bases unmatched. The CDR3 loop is CASAPTGKSYEQYF. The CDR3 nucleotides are TGTGCCAGCGCTCCGACAGGGAAATCCTACGAGCAGTACTTC. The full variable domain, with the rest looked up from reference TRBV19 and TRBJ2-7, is DGGITQSPKYLFRKEGQNVTLSCEQNLNHDAMYWYRQDPGQGLRLIYYSQIVNDFQKGDIAEGYSVSREKKESFPLTVTSAQKNPTAFYLCASAPTGKSYEQYFGPGTRLTVT.

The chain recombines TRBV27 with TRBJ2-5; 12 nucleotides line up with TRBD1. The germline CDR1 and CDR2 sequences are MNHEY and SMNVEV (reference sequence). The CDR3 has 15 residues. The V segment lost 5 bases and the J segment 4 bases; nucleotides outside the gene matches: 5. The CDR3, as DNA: TGTGCCAGCAGTCCGGGACAGGGGGCGGGAGAGACCCAGTACTTC. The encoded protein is CASSPGQGAGETQYF.

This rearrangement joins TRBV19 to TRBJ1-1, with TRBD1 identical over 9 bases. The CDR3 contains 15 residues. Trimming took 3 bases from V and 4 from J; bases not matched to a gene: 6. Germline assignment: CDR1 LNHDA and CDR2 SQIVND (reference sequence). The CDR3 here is CASSIQGQGGTEAFF. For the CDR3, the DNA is TGTGCCAGTAGTATCCAGGGACAGGGTGGCACTGAAGCTTTCTTT.

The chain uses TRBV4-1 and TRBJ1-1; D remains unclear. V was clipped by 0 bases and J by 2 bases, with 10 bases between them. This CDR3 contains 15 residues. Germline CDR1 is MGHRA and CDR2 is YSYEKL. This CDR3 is CASSQDGLINTEAFF. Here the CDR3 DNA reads TGCGCCAGCAGCCAAGATGGGCTGATCAACACTGAAGCTTTCTTT.

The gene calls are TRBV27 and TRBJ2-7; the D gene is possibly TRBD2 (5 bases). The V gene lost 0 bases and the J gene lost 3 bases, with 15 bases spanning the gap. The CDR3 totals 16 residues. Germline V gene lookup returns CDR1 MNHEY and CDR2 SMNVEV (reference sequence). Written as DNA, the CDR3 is TGTGCCAGCAGTTTATCGGGGAGACTGGAGATCTACGAGCAGTACTTC. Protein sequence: CASSLSGRLEIYEQYF.

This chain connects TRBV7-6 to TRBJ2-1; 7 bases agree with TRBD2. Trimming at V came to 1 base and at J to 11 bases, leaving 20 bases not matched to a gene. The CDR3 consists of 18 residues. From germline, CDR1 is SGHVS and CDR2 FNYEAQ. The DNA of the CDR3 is TGTGCCAGCAGCTTAGTCTCCCCCCAGCGGGACCTGCGCATCCAGCAGTTCTTC. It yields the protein CASSLVSPQRDLRIQQFF.

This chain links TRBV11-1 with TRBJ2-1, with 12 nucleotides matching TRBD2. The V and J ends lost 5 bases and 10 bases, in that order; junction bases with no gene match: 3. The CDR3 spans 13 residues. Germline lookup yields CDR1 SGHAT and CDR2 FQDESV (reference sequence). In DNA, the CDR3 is TGTGCCAGCAGCCTCCTAGCGGGAGGGGAGCAGTTCTTC. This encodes CASSLLAGGEQFF.

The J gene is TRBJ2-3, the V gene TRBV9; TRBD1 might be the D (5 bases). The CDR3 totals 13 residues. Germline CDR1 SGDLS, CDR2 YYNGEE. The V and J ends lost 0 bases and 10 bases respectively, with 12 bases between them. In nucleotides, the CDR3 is TGTGCCAGCAGCGTAGCAGGGTCTAAAGCGCAGTATTTT. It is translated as CASSVAGSKAQYF.

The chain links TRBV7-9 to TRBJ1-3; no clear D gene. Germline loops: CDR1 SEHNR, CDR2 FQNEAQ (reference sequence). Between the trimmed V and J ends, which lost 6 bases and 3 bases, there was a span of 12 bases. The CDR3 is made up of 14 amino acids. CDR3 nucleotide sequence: TGTGCCAGCAGTTCTACTTCAATTGGAAACACCATATATTTT. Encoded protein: CASSSTSIGNTIYF.

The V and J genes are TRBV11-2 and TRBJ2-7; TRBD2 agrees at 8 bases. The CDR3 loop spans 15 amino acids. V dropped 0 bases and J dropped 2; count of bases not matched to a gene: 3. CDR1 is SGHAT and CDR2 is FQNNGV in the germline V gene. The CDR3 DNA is TGTGCCAGCAGCTTAGAACTAGCGGAGACCTACGAGCAGTACTTC. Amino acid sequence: CASSLELAETYEQYF.

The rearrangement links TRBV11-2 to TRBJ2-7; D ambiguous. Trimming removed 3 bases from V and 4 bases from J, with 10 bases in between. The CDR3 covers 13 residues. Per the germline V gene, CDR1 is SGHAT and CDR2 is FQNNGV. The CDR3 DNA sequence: TGTGCCAGCAGCTTTACGCGAGGTTACGAGCAGTACTTC. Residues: CASSFTRGYEQYF.

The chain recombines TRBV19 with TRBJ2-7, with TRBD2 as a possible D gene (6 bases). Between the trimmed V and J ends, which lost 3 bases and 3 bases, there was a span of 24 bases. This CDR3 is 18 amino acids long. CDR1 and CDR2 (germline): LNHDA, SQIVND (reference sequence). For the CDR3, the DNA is TGTGCCAGTAGTATGGACCACGGTGGACTAACCCTAATCTACGAGCAGTACTTC. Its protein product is CASSMDHGGLTLIYEQYF.

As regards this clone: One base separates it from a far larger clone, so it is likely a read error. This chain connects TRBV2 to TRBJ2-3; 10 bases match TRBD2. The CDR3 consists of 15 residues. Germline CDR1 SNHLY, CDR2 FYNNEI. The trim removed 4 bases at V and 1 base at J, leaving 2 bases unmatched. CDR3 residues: CASSVGTSGTDTQYF. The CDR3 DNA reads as TGTGCCAGCAGTGTCGGGACTAGCGGCACAGATACGCAGTATTTT.

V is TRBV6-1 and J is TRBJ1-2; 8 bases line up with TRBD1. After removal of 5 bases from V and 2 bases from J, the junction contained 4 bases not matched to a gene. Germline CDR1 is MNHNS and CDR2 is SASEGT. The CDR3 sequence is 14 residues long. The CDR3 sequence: CASSRGQVNYGYTF. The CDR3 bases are TGTGCCAGCAGTAGGGGACAGGTCAACTATGGCTACACCTTC.